This T cell receptor beta chain appears in the sequencing data of a study of identical twins. Study-level results: Cord blood's abundant beta clonotypes had fewer insertions, unlike memory repertoires.

In its sample, this clonotype was seen many times. Antigen unknown. A template switching step contributed a universal primer site, while unique molecular identifiers were present in the cDNA. Each CDR3 protein gets one entry after TCRdb re-called the 5' RACE reads with MiXCR. The repertoire has hundreds of thousands of distinct CDR3 sequences, roughly 6.2% of them found once; the top ten carry 1.5% to 2%. The CDR3 totals 18 residues. V trimming: 2 bases; J trimming: 3 bases; junction bases outside the gene matches: 9. The receptor was derived from a man aged 18 to 29 in good health. The sequencing input was naive T cells sorted from blood. The chain recombines TRBV12-3 or TRBV12-4 with TRBJ2-1; 11 nucleotides match TRBD2. The CDR3 region has the DNA TGTGCCAGCAGTTTAACGTCCCGTCTAGCGGGGGGCTACAATGAGCAGTTCTTC. Residues: CASSLTSRLAGGYNEQFF.